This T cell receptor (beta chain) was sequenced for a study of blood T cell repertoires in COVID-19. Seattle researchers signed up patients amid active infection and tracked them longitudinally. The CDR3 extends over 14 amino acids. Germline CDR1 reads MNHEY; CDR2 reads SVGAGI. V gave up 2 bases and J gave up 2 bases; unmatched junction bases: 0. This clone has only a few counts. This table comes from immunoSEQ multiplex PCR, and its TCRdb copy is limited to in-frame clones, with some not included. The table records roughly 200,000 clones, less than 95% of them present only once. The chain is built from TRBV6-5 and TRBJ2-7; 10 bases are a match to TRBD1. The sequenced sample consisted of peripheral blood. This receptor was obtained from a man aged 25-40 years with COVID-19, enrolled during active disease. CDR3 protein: CASSYGTGAYEQYF. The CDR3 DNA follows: TGTGCCAGCAGTTACGGGACAGGGGCCTACGAGCAGTACTTC.